Below are 22 T cell receptor beta chains sequenced from a single sample in a study of shared clonotypes between healthy human individuals. Profiling relied on immunoSEQ multiplex PCR, and the TCRdb table lists in-frame clones only, not all of them. The sample has about 1 million clones, approximately 72% seen once; the top ten hold about 1.4%. The sample consisted of memory CD4+ T cells sorted from blood. Subset: CD45RA-negative fraction. All receptors derive from a man aged 18 to 35 in good health.

This clone showed up just a few times. This chain links TRBV6-4 with TRBJ1-2; the D is unclear. The ends were cut back, 0 bases at V and 7 bases at J, with 12 bases in the middle. CDR1 is MRHNA, CDR2 SNTAGT, per germline. The CDR3 is 14 amino acids. For the CDR3, the DNA is TGTGCCAGCAGTGACTCGATGGGTTGGGGTGGCTACACCTTC. Translation: CASSDSMGWGGYTF.

The V call is TRBV7-9, the J call TRBJ2-2; TRBD2 might be the D (5 bases). V dropped 3 bases and J dropped 8 bases, with 13 bases sitting between them. The length of the CDR3 is 14 residues. Germline V gene lookup returns CDR1 SEHNR and CDR2 FQNEAQ (reference sequence). The DNA of the CDR3 is TGTGCCAGCAGCTTCCGGGATGGCGGTGGGGAGCTGTTTTTT. Translation gives CASSFRDGGGELFF.

The chain couples TRBV19 to TRBJ2-7; possibly TRBD1 for D (6 bases). This CDR3 contains 15 residues. Trimming took 3 bases from V and 2 from J, leaving 14 bases between them. From germline, CDR1 is LNHDA and CDR2 SQIVND (reference sequence). CDR3 residues: CASSIGGTQTYEQYF. The CDR3 DNA follows: TGTGCCAGTAGTATTGGTGGGACACAAACCTACGAGCAGTACTTC. Combining the CDR3 with reference TRBV19 and TRBJ2-7 gives the whole variable domain DGGITQSPKYLFRKEGQNVTLSCEQNLNHDAMYWYRQDPGQGLRLIYYSQIVNDFQKGDIAEGYSVSREKKESFPLTVTSAQKNPTAFYLCASSIGGTQTYEQYFGPGTRLTVT.

This clone was recorded a few times. The rearrangement joins TRBV19 to TRBJ2-7; the D gene is possibly TRBD2 (6 bases). CDR3 length: 14 amino acids. Looked up from germline, CDR1 is LNHDA and CDR2 is SQIVND (reference sequence). V shed 7 bases and J shed 0 bases, with 13 bases lying between them. The chain's CDR3 is CASNSGTSSYEQYF. The CDR3 DNA reads as TGTGCCAGTAACTCCGGGACTTCCTCCTACGAGCAGTACTTC.

There are a few counts of this clone. V gene TRBV5-5 combines with J gene TRBJ1-3, with D tentatively TRBD1 (5 bases). Germline CDR1 reads SGHKS; CDR2 reads YYEKEE (reference sequence). CDR3 length: 17 residues. The germline V and J ends were trimmed by 3 bases and 0 bases, with 16 bases remaining between them. CDR3 in amino acids: CASSYGGAPSSGNTIYF. The CDR3, as DNA: TGTGCCAGCAGCTATGGAGGGGCCCCGAGCTCTGGAAACACCATATATTTT.

This clone turned up a few times. The genes are TRBV19 and TRBJ1-4; 8 positions agree with TRBD1. CDR1 LNHDA and CDR2 SQIVND come from the germline V gene (reference sequence). This CDR3 region has 15 residues. V lost 3 bases, J lost 4 bases, and 4 bases stayed unmatched. The CDR3 spells CASSIGTGRNEKLFF. The CDR3 DNA follows: TGTGCCAGTAGTATCGGGACAGGCCGTAATGAAAAACTGTTTTTT.

The genes are TRBV5-1 and TRBJ2-7, with a weak D call TRBD1 (5 bases). The CDR3 runs to 15 residues. Trimming pared 0 bases from V and 2 bases from J, leaving 12 bases between. Germline-derived CDR1 and CDR2 are SGHRS and YFSETQ. The CDR3 nucleotides are TGCGCCAGCAGCTTGGAAGGGGCGAGCCCCTACGAGCAGTACTTC. The encoded protein is CASSLEGASPYEQYF. The whole variable domain, filled in from reference TRBV5-1 and TRBJ2-7, reads KAGVTQTPRYLIKTRGQQVTLSCSPISGHRSVSWYQQTPGQGLQFLFEYFSETQRNKGNFPGRFSGRQFSNSRSEMNVSTLELGDSALYLCASSLEGASPYEQYFGPGTRLTVT.

On this clone itself: Other DNA sequences in the same sample also yield this CDR3. The V gene is TRBV15, the J gene TRBJ1-2; tentatively, D is TRBD1 (5 bases). V shed 0 bases and J shed 2 bases, with 10 bases lying between them. From germline, CDR1 is LNHNV and CDR2 YYDKDF (reference sequence). The CDR3 consists of 15 residues. CDR3 sequence: CATSRDLAGNYGYTF. DNA of the CDR3: TGTGCCACCAGCAGAGATCTGGCAGGGAACTATGGCTACACCTTC.

The count of this clone is one. The rearrangement links TRBV7-9 to TRBJ1-4; unclear D gene. This CDR3 has 15 amino acids. Germline-derived CDR1 and CDR2 are SEHNR and FQNEAQ (reference sequence). V was shortened by 5 bases and J by 0 bases, with 10 bases between the two germline ends. Here the CDR3 reads CASSHPLATNEKLFF. The CDR3 nucleotides are TGTGCCAGCAGCCACCCCCTAGCAACTAATGAAAAACTGTTTTTT.

The rearrangement joins TRBV5-4 to TRBJ2-1; the D gene is possibly TRBD1 (6 bases). Germline V gives CDR1 SGHNT, CDR2 YYREEE (reference sequence). Trimming left V 0 bases short and J 4 bases short, with 14 bases between. The CDR3 runs to 16 residues. The CDR3 sequence: CASSLAVGARYNEQFF. DNA for the CDR3: TGTGCCAGCAGCTTGGCCGTGGGGGCGCGATACAATGAGCAGTTCTTC. Full variable domain (rest looked up from reference TRBV5-4 and TRBJ2-1): ETGVTQSPTHLIKTRGQQVTLRCSSQSGHNTVSWYQQALGQGPQFIFQYYREEENGRGNFPPRFSGLQFPNYSSELNVNALELDDSALYLCASSLAVGARYNEQFFGPGTRLTVL.

The chain employs TRBV12-5 and TRBJ2-6, with D perhaps matching TRBD2 (5 bases). Germline V gives CDR1 LGHNT, CDR2 FRNRAP. The CDR3 covers 15 residues. The V end lost 6 bases, the J end lost 0 bases, and 9 bases lay between the germline ends. The CDR3 region has the DNA TGTGCTAGTGGCCGCGGAGGCTCTGGGGCCAACGTCCTGACTTTC. It yields the protein CASGRGGSGANVLTF. Full variable domain (remainder filled in from reference TRBV12-5 and TRBJ2-6): DARVTQTPRHKVTEMGQEVTMRCQPILGHNTVFWYRQTMMQGLELLAYFRNRAPLDDSGMPKDRFSAEMPDATLATLKIQPSEPRDSAVYFCASGRGGSGANVLTFGAGSRLTVL.

The chain has TRBV6-5 and TRBJ2-7; D is possibly TRBD2 (5 bases). Germline V CDR1 and CDR2: MNHEY, SVGAGI. The CDR3 extends over 11 amino acids. Trimming took 5 bases from V and 7 from J, leaving 9 bases between them. The CDR3 DNA reads TGTGCCAGCAGTCCCCGCGGGGAGCAGTACTTC. As protein: CASSPRGEQYF.

V and J are TRBV9 and TRBJ2-1, with 9 bases identical to TRBD1. The V segment lost 3 bases and the J segment 4 bases; nucleotides outside the gene matches: 8. CDR1 and CDR2 (germline): SGDLS, YYNGEE. This CDR3 contains 16 residues. CDR3 sequence: CASSGRPGQGYNEQFF. In DNA, the CDR3 is TGTGCCAGCAGCGGAAGACCGGGACAGGGATACAATGAGCAGTTCTTC.

This chain joins TRBV5-1 and TRBJ2-2, with a tentative D call TRBD1 (7 bases). V lost 4 bases and J lost 0, with 13 bases in between. The CDR3 is 16 amino acids. CDR1 is SGHRS, CDR2 YFSETQ, per germline. CDR3 nucleotide sequence: TGCGCCAGCAGCGGAGGGACAGTTACGAACACCGGGGAGCTGTTTTTT. This translates into CASSGGTVTNTGELFF.

The rearrangement links TRBV7-9 to TRBJ1-6; D call uncertain. Germline loops: CDR1 SEHNR, CDR2 FQNEAQ (reference sequence). This CDR3 contains 15 residues. Trimming removed 4 bases from V and 0 bases from J, with 7 bases in between. The CDR3 sequence: CASSSGVSYNSPLHF. The CDR3 DNA reads TGTGCCAGCAGCTCAGGTGTCTCCTATAATTCACCCCTCCACTTT.

The chain recombines TRBV19 with TRBJ2-1, with 9 bases lining up with TRBD2. The CDR3 totals 15 residues. Unmatched junction bases numbered 7, after V lost 0 bases and J lost 10 bases. The V gene's germline CDR1 is LNHDA and CDR2 SQIVND (reference sequence). The CDR3 nucleotides read TGTGCCAGTAGTATAGATCGCCTAGCGGGAAGAGAGCAGTTCTTC. Residues: CASSIDRLAGREQFF.

The chain joins TRBV30 to TRBJ1-1; perhaps TRBD1 as D (5 bases). This CDR3 spans 13 amino acids. Trimming pared 0 bases from V and 4 bases from J, leaving 9 bases between. The germline CDR1 and CDR2 sequences are GTSNPN and SVGIG (reference sequence). CDR3 loop: CAWSVMGGTEAFF. The CDR3 DNA reads as TGTGCCTGGAGTGTAATGGGGGGCACTGAAGCTTTCTTT.

The chain uses TRBV6-6 and TRBJ1-6; 7 positions match TRBD1. The germline V gene encodes CDR1 MNHNY and CDR2 SVGAGI (reference sequence). The CDR3 spans 16 residues. Unmatched junction bases numbered 6, after V lost 1 base and J lost 6 bases. The CDR3 nucleotides are TGTGCCAGCAGTTACTTTACAGGGGCCTCTAATTCACCCCTCCACTTT. This sequence encodes CASSYFTGASNSPLHF.

CDR3 amino acids: CASSLDVRAPQGYTF. CDR3 sequence (DNA): TGTGCCAGCTCACTCGACGTCAGGGCCCCCCAGGGCTACACCTTC. The rearrangement joins TRBV18 to TRBJ1-2; D possibly corresponds to TRBD1 (5 bases). The V gene lost 4 bases and the J gene lost 8 bases, with 20 bases spanning the gap. CDR1 KGHSH and CDR2 LQKENI come from the germline V gene. The CDR3 extends over 15 amino acids.

This clone has only one observation. This chain links TRBV7-3 with TRBJ2-2; maybe TRBD1 (6 bases). V lost 8 bases, J lost 7 bases, and 14 bases lay in between. There are 13 residues in the CDR3. Germline CDR1 and CDR2: SGHTA and FQGTGA. This CDR3 is CASHSGAGGELFF. The CDR3 DNA reads as TGTGCCAGCCACTCAGGGGCGGGCGGGGAGCTGTTTTTT. Filled out from reference TRBV7-3 and TRBJ2-2, the complete variable domain reads GAGVSQTPSNKVTEKGKYVELRCDPISGHTALYWYRQSLGQGPEFLIYFQGTGAADDSGLPNDRFFAVRPEGSVSTLKIQRTERGDSAVYLCASHSGAGGELFFGEGSRLTVL.

The chain links TRBV7-2 to TRBJ2-3; D not certain. CDR1 and CDR2 from the germline V gene are SGHTA and FQGNSA. V was cut by 5 bases and J by 4 bases, with 22 bases left in between. CDR3 size: 17 residues. CDR3 DNA: TGTGCCAGCAGCCCTCACCCCTTAGGTACCCGTCCAGATACGCAGTATTTT. It is translated as CASSPHPLGTRPDTQYF.

This chain connects TRBV2 to TRBJ1-2; D not resolved. Germline V gene sequence: CDR1 SNHLY, CDR2 FYNNEI. Trimming stripped 7 bases from V and 7 bases from J, with 13 bases between. This CDR3 region has 12 residues. The CDR3 DNA reads as TGTGCCAGCAATCCCATGACGGGTGGCTACACCTTC. As protein: CASNPMTGGYTF.